This TCR beta chain was documented in a study of graft-versus-host responses after intestinal transplantation. Turning to the study itself: Transplant recipients had multivisceral, liver-intestinal, or isolated intestinal grafts. Tacrolimus plus steroids were given to all recipients for about three years, preceded by anti-thymocyte globulin induction.

The study's findings and limits: GvH clones surfaced in recipient marrow, some emerging earlier in ileum or blood. Allografts of patients with graft-donor T cell macrochimerism showed high graft-versus-host to host-versus-graft clone ratios.

Unmatched junction bases numbered 7, after V lost 8 bases and J lost 7 bases. This CDR3 has 14 residues. Germline values: CDR1 SGHAT, CDR2 FQDESV (reference sequence). Profiling relied on immunoSEQ multiplex PCR, and the TCRdb table lists in-frame clones only, not all of them. There are 80,000 to 95,000 clones in the sample; around nine tenths occur only once, and roughly 5.5% lies in the top ten. A note on this clone: The antigen is not known.

The chain carries TRBV11-1 and TRBJ2-1; 11 bases are a match to TRBD1. This material consisted of unstimulated CD8+ T cells sorted from spleen or lymph node cells, taken before intestinal transplant. The TCR was taken from a human donor who received an intestinal transplant. This CDR3 is CASEGQGEFNEQFF. The CDR3 coding sequence is TGTGCCAGCGAGGGACAGGGGGAGTTTAATGAGCAGTTCTTC.